These 14 T cell receptor beta chains were sequenced from one sample in a study of blood T cell repertoires in COVID-19 (dated by TCRdb to 2020 to 2021). The library relied on the immunoSEQ multiplex PCR assay. TCRdb mirrors the immuneACCESS table, restricted to in-frame sequences. Some clones are absent from its copies; in checked studies, under half trace to an unresolved V gene, and the reason for the others is unknown. The sample table lists about 250,000 clones, roughly 88% of them with a count of one. 3.5% to 5.5% of the sample goes to the ten largest clones. Sequenced input: PBMCs or T cells enriched from blood (not recorded which). The receptors were gathered from a woman between 25 and 40 years old who had recovered from COVID-19.

This chain connects TRBV19 to TRBJ2-1, with 8 bases identical to TRBD2. The CDR3 runs 18 residues. J lost 0 bases, V lost 8 bases, and 15 bases had no gene match. From germline, CDR1 is LNHDA and CDR2 SQIVND (reference sequence). The CDR3 loop is CASQKAPAGASSYNEQFF. For the CDR3, the DNA is TGTGCCAGTCAGAAGGCTCCAGCGGGGGCGAGCTCCTACAATGAGCAGTTCTTC.

CDR3 DNA sequence: TGTGCCAGCAGCTTCAGGGACTTAACGCGAGATACGCAGTATTTT. This gives the protein CASSFRDLTRDTQYF. This chain links TRBV11-1 with TRBJ2-3; D possibly corresponds to TRBD2 (6 bases). The CDR3 length is 15 residues. With 3 bases removed from V and 5 bases from J, the gap between germline ends came to 15 bases. The germline V gene has CDR1 SGHAT and CDR2 FQDESV (reference sequence).

The chain is built from TRBV24-1 and TRBJ1-4; D perhaps matches TRBD1 (5 bases). The V end lost 4 bases, the J end lost 6 bases, and 11 bases lay between the germline ends. Per the germline V gene, CDR1 is KGHDR and CDR2 is SFDVKD. The CDR3 has 14 residues. The CDR3 sequence is CATSETGSDEKLFF. The CDR3 nucleotides are TGTGCCACCAGTGAAACAGGCTCGGATGAAAAACTGTTTTTT.

This clone was recorded only once. The V and J genes are TRBV18 and TRBJ2-2; perhaps TRBD1 as D (5 bases). The CDR3 is 16 residues long. Trimming left V 8 bases short and J 0 bases short, with 16 bases between. Germline lookup yields CDR1 KGHSH and CDR2 LQKENI. CDR3 coding DNA: TGTGCCAGCACGAAAGAACAGGTTGCGAACACCGGGGAGCTGTTTTTT. Amino acids: CASTKEQVANTGELFF.

This clone was observed a single time. The chain joins TRBV10-2 to TRBJ2-1; TRBD2 agrees at 8 bases. Germline CDR1 reads WSHSY; CDR2 reads SAAADI. Trimming cost V 6 bases and J 9 bases; bases outside gene matches: 7. The CDR3 totals 13 residues. The CDR3 DNA reads as TGCGCCAGCAGACCTTTCACTAGCGGTGAGCAGTTCTTC. It is translated as CASRPFTSGEQFF.

The V and J genes are TRBV11-2 and TRBJ2-5, with D possibly matching TRBD2 (7 bases). The ends were cut back, 3 bases at V and 4 bases at J, with 15 bases in the middle. The CDR3 contains 15 residues. Germline values: CDR1 SGHAT, CDR2 FQNNGV. This CDR3 reads CASSLEGGPRETQYF. CDR3 nucleotides: TGTGCCAGCAGCTTGGAGGGGGGGCCTAGAGAGACCCAGTACTTC.

The DNA of the CDR3 is TGTGCCAGCAGTCCAGGACAAATTAATGAAAAACTGTTTTTT. Its protein is CASSPGQINEKLFF. The chain carries TRBV28 and TRBJ1-4; D may be TRBD1 (5 bases). CDR1 and CDR2 from the germline V gene are MDHEN and SYDVKM. CDR3 length equals 14 residues. V was cut by 5 bases and J by 4 bases, with 11 bases left in between.

The chain combines TRBV28 with TRBJ1-3; D is perhaps TRBD1 (6 bases). V lost 2 bases and J 2 bases, leaving 10 bases between the germline ends. The CDR3 consists of 15 residues. Germline CDR1 is MDHEN and CDR2 is SYDVKM. Here the CDR3 reads CASSLRQGTGNTIYF. As DNA, the CDR3 is TGTGCCAGCAGTTTAAGGCAGGGGACTGGAAACACCATATATTTT.

The CDR3 DNA follows: TGTGCCAGCAGCTTAAGTCAGGGAGGGTACAATGAGCAGTTCTTC. This encodes CASSLSQGGYNEQFF. This chain connects TRBV11-3 to TRBJ2-1, with TRBD2 matching 7 bases. CDR3 size: 15 residues. Trimming removed 2 bases from V and 4 bases from J; junction bases left unmatched: 5. Germline CDR1 SGHNT, CDR2 YENEEA.

This clone was seen just once. The rearrangement joins TRBV5-5 to TRBJ2-7; 8 nucleotides agree with TRBD1. Germline V lookup: CDR1 SGHKS, CDR2 YYEKEE (reference sequence). Trimming removed 4 bases from V and 3 bases from J; junction bases left unmatched: 3. This CDR3 comprises 13 residues. CDR3 region: CASSVDRGYEQYF. CDR3 nucleotides: TGTGCCAGCAGCGTTGACAGGGGCTACGAGCAGTACTTC.

The chain has TRBV9 and TRBJ2-7, with 12 bases aligning to TRBD2. V shed 3 bases and J 0 bases; nucleotides not matched to a gene: 1. Per the germline V gene, CDR1 is SGDLS and CDR2 is YYNGEE. The CDR3 is 15 amino acids. CDR3 DNA sequence: TGTGCCAGCAGCGGGACTAGCGGGGTCTCCTACGAGCAGTACTTC. This translates into CASSGTSGVSYEQYF.

This clone was observed a single time. CDR3 residues: CASSEGAQGTSSEQYF. DNA of the CDR3: TGTGCCAGCAGCGAGGGGGCGCAAGGGACTAGCTCCGAGCAGTACTTC. The chain couples TRBV9 to TRBJ2-7; 9 bases match TRBD2. Germline assignment: CDR1 SGDLS and CDR2 YYNGEE. CDR3 length: 16 amino acids. With 3 bases clipped from V and 6 bases from J, the junction kept 13 bases outside the gene matches.

The chain carries TRBV30 and TRBJ1-5; D call uncertain. The germline gives CDR1 GTSNPN, CDR2 SVGIG (reference sequence). Deletions cut 0 bases from V and 4 bases from J, with 7 bases between. The CDR3 length is 13 residues. In DNA, the CDR3 is TGTGCCTGGAGTGTGCACGGGAATCAGCCCCAGCATTTT. Translating gives CAWSVHGNQPQHF.

In DNA, the CDR3 is TGTGCCAGCAGCTTAGCGAGGCGCGGGAATGGGTCCTACAATGAGCAGTTCTTC. Translating gives CASSLARRGNGSYNEQFF. The chain recombines TRBV7-2 with TRBJ2-1; the D gene is possibly TRBD2 (6 bases). V gave up 0 bases and J gave up 1 base, with 16 bases separating them. CDR3 size: 18 residues. Germline assignment: CDR1 SGHTA and CDR2 FQGNSA.